This T cell receptor beta chain was identified in a study of a mutant IDH1 vaccine in newly diagnosed glioma. The time point denotes: baseline, week 1 (first vaccination visit). Treatment specified: pre-vaccination baseline after standard-of-care therapy. The CDR3 contains 15 residues. The V gene's germline CDR1 is SGHTA and CDR2 FQGNSA. Unmatched junction bases numbered 3, after V lost 1 base and J lost 6 bases. Libraries were prepared by immunoSEQ multiplex PCR; TCRdb keeps only in-frame clonotypes and omits some of them. The profile covers about 98,000 clones, with approximately 90% appearing a single time and around 0.6% taken by the ten largest.

The chain recombines TRBV7-2 with TRBJ2-1, with 10 positions matching TRBD2. This TCR came from a woman aged 45-60 years with glioma. Here the sequenced sample was PBMCs, taken from a glioma patient treated with radiotherapy, temozolomide or both. The CDR3 region has the DNA TGTGCCAGCAGCTTAGTGGCTAGCGGGAGCAATGAGCAGTTCTTC. This sequence encodes CASSLVASGSNEQFF. The variable domain in full, completed from reference TRBV7-2 and TRBJ2-1, reads GAGVSQSPSNKVTEKGKDVELRCDPISGHTALYWYRQSLGQGLEFLIYFQGNSAPDKSGLPSDRFSAERTGGSVSTLTIQRTQQEDSAVYLCASSLVASGSNEQFFGPGTRLTVL.